One sample yielded the 21 T cell receptor beta chains listed below, sequenced in a study of CD8 T cells in ankylosing spondylitis. TCRdb reanalysed the 5' RACE reads using MiXCR and keeps one entry per CDR3 protein. This table holds 250,000 to 350,000 distinct CDR3 sequences, over 15% found once. Input material: blood, either unsorted or a sorted T cell fraction (not recorded which). The receptors stem from a male donor with ankylosing spondylitis or in good health (not recorded which).

The rearrangement joins TRBV28 to TRBJ1-5; D is unresolved. The V end lost 5 bases, the J end lost 9 bases, and 23 bases lay between the germline ends. CDR1 and CDR2 (germline): MDHEN, SYDVKM. The CDR3 is 16 amino acids. This CDR3 is CASSPHIGPGAGPQHF. CDR3 sequence (DNA): TGTGCCAGCAGTCCTCACATCGGTCCCGGCGCGGGGCCCCAGCATTTT.

The chain employs TRBV7-2 and TRBJ2-2; no clear D gene. Germline V gene lookup returns CDR1 SGHTA and CDR2 FQGNSA. V was pared by 1 base and J by 6 bases, with 9 bases between. The CDR3 loop spans 14 amino acids. Here the CDR3 reads CASSLELFAGELFF. In DNA, the CDR3 is TGTGCCAGCAGCTTAGAACTTTTTGCCGGGGAGCTGTTTTTT. Complete variable domain (other parts from reference TRBV7-2 and TRBJ2-2): GAGVSQSPSNKVTEKGKDVELRCDPISGHTALYWYRQSLGQGLEFLIYFQGNSAPDKSGLPSDRFSAERTGGSVSTLTIQRTQQEDSAVYLCASSLELFAGELFFGEGSRLTVL.

The rearrangement uses TRBV12-3 or TRBV12-4 and TRBJ2-4, with 7 bases identical to TRBD2. Trimming removed 5 bases from V and 6 bases from J; junction bases left unmatched: 4. The CDR3 covers 13 residues. The CDR3 DNA follows: TGTGCCAGCAGTCTGAGCGGGACAAACATTCAGTACTTC. It specifies CASSLSGTNIQYF.

The rearrangement links TRBV10-3 to TRBJ1-2, with a possible D match to TRBD1 (6 bases). Per germline, CDR1 ENHRY and CDR2 SYGVKD. V was trimmed by 1 base and J by 9 bases, leaving 9 bases between them. The CDR3 loop spans 12 amino acids. The CDR3 DNA sequence: TGTGCCATCAGTGAGTTAACAGGGAGCTACACCTTC. Translation: CAISELTGSYTF.

The chain joins TRBV6-1 to TRBJ2-2, with no clear D. CDR1 and CDR2 (germline): MNHNS, SASEGT. The CDR3 sequence is 14 residues long. V gave up 6 bases and J gave up 3 bases, with 11 bases separating them. Here the CDR3 DNA reads TGTGCCAGCAGCCCCCGGGCCGACACCGGGGAGCTGTTTTTT. This gives the protein CASSPRADTGELFF.

This clonotype was found a few times. V usage is TRBV20-1 and J usage is TRBJ1-4, with D possibly matching TRBD1 (6 bases). V lost 0 bases, J lost 7 bases, and 12 bases lay in between. Germline V gene lookup returns CDR1 DFQATT and CDR2 SNEGSKA (reference sequence). CDR3 length: 14 amino acids. CDR3 nucleotides: TGCAGTGCTAGAGATGACACAGGGTTTGAAAAACTGTTTTTT. It codes for CSARDDTGFEKLFF.

The chain recombines TRBV20-1 with TRBJ2-2; the match to TRBD1 covers 8 bases. V shed 6 bases, J shed 1 base, and the junction held 7 bases outside the gene matches. The CDR3 totals 15 residues. Germline lookup yields CDR1 DFQATT and CDR2 SNEGSKA (reference sequence). The CDR3 nucleotides are TGCAGTGCCCCCCAGGGGGCTCGGAACACCGGGGAGCTGTTTTTT. Translated, it gives CSAPQGARNTGELFF.

This clonotype was observed a handful of times. V and J are TRBV3-1 and TRBJ1-5; the D gene is possibly TRBD1 (6 bases). This CDR3 has 14 amino acids. Trimming cost V 2 bases and J 5 bases, with 10 bases left between them. Germline-derived CDR1 and CDR2 are LGHDT and YNNKEL (reference sequence). The CDR3 DNA follows: TGTGCCAGCAGCCAATTGGGGGCTGATCAGCCCCAGCATTTT. Its translation is CASSQLGADQPQHF.

The J gene is TRBJ1-3, the V gene TRBV4-1; tentative D call: TRBD1 (6 bases). The CDR3 is made up of 15 amino acids. Germline CDR1 reads MGHRA; CDR2 reads YSYEKL. Trimming took 4 bases from V and 0 from J, leaving 10 bases between them. The CDR3 bases are TGCGCCAGCAGCCCCCAACAGGGCTCTGGAAACACCATATATTTT. This gives the protein CASSPQQGSGNTIYF.

This clonotype was seen a handful of times. The chain couples TRBV12-3 or TRBV12-4 to TRBJ2-3; no clear D. The CDR3 has 16 amino acids. Trimming cost V 5 bases and J 0 bases, with 15 bases left between them. The CDR3 coding sequence is TGTGCCAGCAGTCATTCGGGCGGCGCTAGCACAGATACGCAGTATTTT. This codes for CASSHSGGASTDTQYF.

The genes are TRBV5-1 and TRBJ2-2; D is unresolved. There are 17 residues in the CDR3. Per germline, CDR1 SGHRS and CDR2 YFSETQ. Trimming took off 1 base at V and 6 bases at J, with 19 bases between the two ends. The CDR3 here is CASSLRIGAARPGELFF. The CDR3 DNA reads TGCGCCAGCAGCTTGAGGATCGGTGCGGCCCGGCCCGGGGAGCTGTTTTTT. The full variable domain, with the rest looked up from reference TRBV5-1 and TRBJ2-2, is KAGVTQTPRYLIKTRGQQVTLSCSPISGHRSVSWYQQTPGQGLQFLFEYFSETQRNKGNFPGRFSGRQFSNSRSEMNVSTLELGDSALYLCASSLRIGAARPGELFFGEGSRLTVL.

The chain has TRBV19 and TRBJ2-3; 8 bases line up with TRBD2. The junction had 5 bases not matched to a gene; V was cut back by 7 bases and J by 5 bases. From germline, CDR1 is LNHDA and CDR2 SQIVND (reference sequence). The CDR3 runs to 13 residues. This CDR3 is CASKKREKDTQYF. The CDR3 bases are TGTGCCAGTAAGAAGCGGGAGAAAGATACGCAGTATTTT. The variable domain in full, completed from reference TRBV19 and TRBJ2-3, reads DGGITQSPKYLFRKEGQNVTLSCEQNLNHDAMYWYRQDPGQGLRLIYYSQIVNDFQKGDIAEGYSVSREKKESFPLTVTSAQKNPTAFYLCASKKREKDTQYFGPGTRLTVL.

This clonotype was observed a handful of times. The chain joins TRBV12-3 or TRBV12-4 to TRBJ2-5; D gene ambiguous. Trimming took 4 bases from V and 2 from J, leaving 8 bases between them. This CDR3 is 13 amino acids long. The CDR3 sequence: CASSWATQETQYF. DNA for the CDR3: TGTGCCAGCAGTTGGGCTACTCAAGAGACCCAGTACTTC.

This clonotype was seen ten or more times. V and J are TRBV5-1 and TRBJ2-5; D remains unclear. Trimming stripped 5 bases from V and 1 base from J, with 15 bases between. This CDR3 has 15 amino acids. CDR1 is SGHRS, CDR2 YFSETQ, per germline. For the CDR3, the DNA is TGCGCCAGCAGGTTAAGGGCCAGTACCCAAGAGACCCAGTACTTC. Translating it yields CASRLRASTQETQYF.

V gene TRBV12-3 or TRBV12-4 combines with J gene TRBJ1-5; D is uncertain. This CDR3 has 12 amino acids. The ends were cut back, 6 bases at V and 6 bases at J, with 9 bases in the middle. CDR3 in amino acids: CASRANGQPQHF. The DNA for the CDR3 is TGTGCCAGCAGGGCCAATGGTCAGCCCCAGCATTTT.

V usage is TRBV5-4 and J usage is TRBJ2-2; 7 nucleotides agree with TRBD2. The CDR3 is 17 residues long. CDR1 and CDR2 (germline): SGHNT, YYREEE (reference sequence). V trimming: 2 bases; J trimming: 0 bases; junction bases outside the gene matches: 7. The CDR3 DNA sequence: TGTGCCAGCAGCTTTGCGGGAGCCCAAGCGAACACCGGGGAGCTGTTTTTT. This encodes CASSFAGAQANTGELFF. The variable domain in full, with the rest retrieved from reference TRBV5-4 and TRBJ2-2, is ETGVTQSPTHLIKTRGQQVTLRCSSQSGHNTVSWYQQALGQGPQFIFQYYREEENGRGNFPPRFSGLQFPNYSSELNVNALELDDSALYLCASSFAGAQANTGELFFGEGSRLTVL.

This clonotype was observed a few times. This sequence joins TRBV12-3 or TRBV12-4 and TRBJ1-3; tentative D call: TRBD1 (5 bases). The length of the CDR3 is 13 residues. V shed 7 bases and J shed 3 bases, with 10 bases lying between them. Written as DNA, the CDR3 is TGTGCCAGCATCCGGGACGTTGGAAACACCATATATTTT. Translated: CASIRDVGNTIYF.

The chain is built from TRBV10-3 and TRBJ2-1, with 7 bases aligning to TRBD2. V gave up 5 bases and J gave up 6 bases; unmatched junction bases: 13. The CDR3 covers 16 residues. Germline assignment: CDR1 ENHRY and CDR2 SYGVKD. This chain's CDR3 is CAISPRSGGGSNEQFF. The DNA for the CDR3 is TGTGCCATCAGTCCCCGCTCGGGGGGAGGCTCCAATGAGCAGTTCTTC.

This clonotype was picked up a small number of times. This chain connects TRBV9 to TRBJ2-3; TRBD2 matches 10 bases. After removal of 6 bases from V and 5 bases from J, the junction contained 9 bases not matched to a gene. The CDR3 covers 15 residues. Germline CDR1 SGDLS, CDR2 YYNGEE. The CDR3 DNA follows: TGTGCCAGCACGGCTAGCGGGGGCTCTGGAGATACGCAGTATTTT. Amino acid sequence: CASTASGGSGDTQYF.

The chain links TRBV10-2 to TRBJ2-3; D is unclear. Germline CDR1 WSHSY, CDR2 SAAADI. V gave up 5 bases and J gave up 8 bases, with 8 bases separating them. This CDR3 region has 11 residues. The CDR3 loop reads CASSIAGTQYF. The CDR3 nucleotides are TGCGCCAGCAGTATAGCTGGTACGCAGTATTTT.

Ten or more counts support this clonotype. CDR3: CASSPQGSTNEKLFF. In DNA, the CDR3 is TGTGCCAGCAGCCCGCAGGGGTCAACTAATGAAAAACTGTTTTTT. The chain combines TRBV9 with TRBJ1-4; a weak D match, TRBD1 (6 bases). Deletions cut 4 bases from V and 0 bases from J, with 10 bases between. The germline V gene encodes CDR1 SGDLS and CDR2 YYNGEE. The CDR3 is 15 residues long.